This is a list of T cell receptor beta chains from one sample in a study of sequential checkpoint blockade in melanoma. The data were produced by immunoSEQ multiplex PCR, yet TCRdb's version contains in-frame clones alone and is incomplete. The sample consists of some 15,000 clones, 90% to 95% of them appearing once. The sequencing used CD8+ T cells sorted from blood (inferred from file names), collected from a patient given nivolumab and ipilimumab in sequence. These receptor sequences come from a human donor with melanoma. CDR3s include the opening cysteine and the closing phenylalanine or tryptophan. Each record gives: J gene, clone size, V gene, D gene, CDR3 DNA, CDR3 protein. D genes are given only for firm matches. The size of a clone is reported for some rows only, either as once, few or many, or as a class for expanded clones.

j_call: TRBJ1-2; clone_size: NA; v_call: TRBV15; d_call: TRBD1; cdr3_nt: TGTGCCACCAGCCACAGGGGAGCTAACTATGGCTACACCTTC; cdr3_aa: CATSHRGANYGYTF
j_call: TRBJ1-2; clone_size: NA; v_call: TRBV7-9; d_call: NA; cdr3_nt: TGTGCCAGCAGCTTTCTACGGAGTTATGGCTACACCTTC; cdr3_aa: CASSFLRSYGYTF
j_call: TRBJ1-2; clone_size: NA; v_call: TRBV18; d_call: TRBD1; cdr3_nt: TGTGCCAGCTCACCAGGACAGGGGGGTGAAAGCAACTATGGCTACACCTTC; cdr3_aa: CASSPGQGGESNYGYTF
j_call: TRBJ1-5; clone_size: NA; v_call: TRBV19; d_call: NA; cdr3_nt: TGTGCCAGTAGTATTAACATAGCGCTTAGCAATCAGCCCCAGCATTTT; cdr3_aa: CASSINIALSNQPQHF
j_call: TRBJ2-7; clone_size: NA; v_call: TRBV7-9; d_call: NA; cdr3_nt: TGTGCCAGCAGTCCCGTCGTGGGGCCAACCTACGAGCAGTACTTC; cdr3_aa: CASSPVVGPTYEQYF
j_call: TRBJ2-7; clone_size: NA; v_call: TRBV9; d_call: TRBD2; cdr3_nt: TGTGCCAGCAGCGTAGGAGGACTAGCGGGTGACGAGCAGTACTTC; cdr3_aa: CASSVGGLAGDEQYF
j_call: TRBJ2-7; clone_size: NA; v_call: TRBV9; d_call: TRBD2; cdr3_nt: TGTGCCAGCAGCGGGGAGGGCCCCTACGAGCAGTACTTC; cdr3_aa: CASSGEGPYEQYF
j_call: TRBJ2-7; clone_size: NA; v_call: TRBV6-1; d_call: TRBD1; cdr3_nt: TGTGCCAGCAAGGACAGGGGAGATCGGGAGCAGTACTTC; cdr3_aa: CASKDRGDREQYF
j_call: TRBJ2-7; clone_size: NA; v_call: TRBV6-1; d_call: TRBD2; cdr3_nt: TGTGCCACTGGGACTAGCGGGAGGGGAGGCTACGAGCAGTACTTC; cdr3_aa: CATGTSGRGGYEQYF
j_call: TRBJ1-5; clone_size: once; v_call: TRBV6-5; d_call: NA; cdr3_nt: TGTGCCAGCAGACAGGGTATTGGCAATCAGCCCCAGCATTTT; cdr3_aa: CASRQGIGNQPQHF
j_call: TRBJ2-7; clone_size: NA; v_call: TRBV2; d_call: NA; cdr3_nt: TGTGCCAGCAGTGGTTTGAGCTCCTACGAGCAGTACTTC; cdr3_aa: CASSGLSSYEQYF
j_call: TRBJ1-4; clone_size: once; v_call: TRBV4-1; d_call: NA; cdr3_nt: TGCGCCAGCAGCCGTAAGCAGGGCGACGGTGAAAAACTGTTTTTT; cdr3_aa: CASSRKQGDGEKLFF
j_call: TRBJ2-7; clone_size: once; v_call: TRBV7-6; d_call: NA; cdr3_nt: TGTGCCAGCAGCTTAGTTAGCGGAGAGCAGTACTTC; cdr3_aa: CASSLVSGEQYF
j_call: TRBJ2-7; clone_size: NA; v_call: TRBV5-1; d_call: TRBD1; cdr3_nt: TGCGCCAGCAGCCCGGACAGGGGTAATGGCGAGCAGTACTTC; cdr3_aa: CASSPDRGNGEQYF
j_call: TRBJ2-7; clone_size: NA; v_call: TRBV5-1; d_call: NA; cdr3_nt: TGCGCCAGCAGCTTCCAGACTTTCCCTCCTCTCTACGAGCAGTACTTC; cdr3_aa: CASSFQTFPPLYEQYF
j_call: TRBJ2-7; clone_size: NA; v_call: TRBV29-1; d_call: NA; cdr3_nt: TGCAGCGGCGGGGACAGTCCTAACCCCTACGAGCAGTACTTC; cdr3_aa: CSGGDSPNPYEQYF
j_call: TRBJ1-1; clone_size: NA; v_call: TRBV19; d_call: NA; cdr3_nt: TGTGCCAGTACCCCGGGAATCAACACTGAAGCTTTCTTT; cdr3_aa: CASTPGINTEAFF
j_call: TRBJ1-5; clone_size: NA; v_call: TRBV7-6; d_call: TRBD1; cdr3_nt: TGTGCCAGCAGCTCATTTCCGGACAGGGCTAATCAGCCCCAGCATTTT; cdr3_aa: CASSSFPDRANQPQHF
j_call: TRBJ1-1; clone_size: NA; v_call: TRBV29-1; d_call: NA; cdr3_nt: TGCAGCGTTGAAGAACCGGGAAACACTGAAGCTTTCTTT; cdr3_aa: CSVEEPGNTEAFF
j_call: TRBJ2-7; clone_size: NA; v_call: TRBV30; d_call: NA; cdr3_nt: TGTGCCTGGAGGCCGCGGGGCCTCCCGAGGGACGAGCAGTACTTC; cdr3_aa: CAWRPRGLPRDEQYF
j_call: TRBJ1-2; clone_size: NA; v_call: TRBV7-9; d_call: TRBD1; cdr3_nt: TGTGCCAGCAGCCTCCAGGGGGGTGGCTACACCTTC; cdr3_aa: CASSLQGGGYTF
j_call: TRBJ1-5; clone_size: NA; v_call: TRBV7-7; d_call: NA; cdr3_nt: TGTGCTAGCAGCCTCCGACAGGAGAATCAGCCCCAGCATTTT; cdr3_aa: CASSLRQENQPQHF
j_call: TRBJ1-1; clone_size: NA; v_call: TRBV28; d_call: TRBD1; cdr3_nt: TGTGCCAGCAGTTTCGGCAGGGGGGCCAACGAAGCTTTCTTT; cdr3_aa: CASSFGRGANEAFF
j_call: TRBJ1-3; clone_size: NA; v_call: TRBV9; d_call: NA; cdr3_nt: TGTGCCAGCAGCGTATCTTGGGGGGCTGGAAACACCATATATTTT; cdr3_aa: CASSVSWGAGNTIYF
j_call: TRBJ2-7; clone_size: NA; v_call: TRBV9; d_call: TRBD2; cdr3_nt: TGTGCCAGCAGCCCACGGACTAGCCCCTACGAGCAGTACTTC; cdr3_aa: CASSPRTSPYEQYF
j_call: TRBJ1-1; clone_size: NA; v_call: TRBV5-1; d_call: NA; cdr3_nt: TGCGCCAGCAGCTTGGAGGGGGGGAGCACTGAAGCTTTCTTT; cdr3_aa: CASSLEGGSTEAFF
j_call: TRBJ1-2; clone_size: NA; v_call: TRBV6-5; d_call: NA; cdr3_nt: TGTGCCAGCACCCCGAGTCAAAACTATGGCTACACCTTC; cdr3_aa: CASTPSQNYGYTF
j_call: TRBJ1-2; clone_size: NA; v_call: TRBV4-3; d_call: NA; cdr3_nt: TGCGCCAGCAGCCAAGATGAGACAAGCCGTGATGGCTACACCTTC; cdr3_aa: CASSQDETSRDGYTF
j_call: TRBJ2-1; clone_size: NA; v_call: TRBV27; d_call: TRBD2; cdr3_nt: TGTGCCAGCAGTCCATTGACTAGCGGCTACAATGAGCAGTTCTTC; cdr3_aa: CASSPLTSGYNEQFF
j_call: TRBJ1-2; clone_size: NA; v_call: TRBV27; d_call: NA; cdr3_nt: TGTGCCAGCAGTTTACTACGGGGCTATGGCTACACCTTC; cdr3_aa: CASSLLRGYGYTF
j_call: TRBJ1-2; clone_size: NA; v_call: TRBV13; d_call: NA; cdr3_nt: TGTGCCAGCAGAGCAGGTGTCTTC; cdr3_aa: CASRAGVF
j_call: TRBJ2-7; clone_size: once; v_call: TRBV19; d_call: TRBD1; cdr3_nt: TGTGCCAGTAGCGCCGGGACAGGGGACGAGCAGTACTTC; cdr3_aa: CASSAGTGDEQYF
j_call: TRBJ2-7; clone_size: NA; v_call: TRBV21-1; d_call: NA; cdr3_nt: TGTGCCAGCAGCCTTCGGACCCGGACAGGGTTCTCCTACGAGCAGTACTTC; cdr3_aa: CASSLRTRTGFSYEQYF
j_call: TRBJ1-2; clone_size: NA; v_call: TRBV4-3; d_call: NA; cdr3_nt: TGCGCCAGCAGCCAAGATGAGTTTAACTATGGCTACACCTTC; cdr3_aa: CASSQDEFNYGYTF
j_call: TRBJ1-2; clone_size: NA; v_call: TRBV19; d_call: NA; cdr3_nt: TGTGCCAGTACCTTGGGGGGGAATGGCTACACCTTC; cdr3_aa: CASTLGGNGYTF
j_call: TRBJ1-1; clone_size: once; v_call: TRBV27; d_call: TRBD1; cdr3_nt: TGTGCCAGCAGGACAGGGATGAACACTGAAGCTTTCTTT; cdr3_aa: CASRTGMNTEAFF
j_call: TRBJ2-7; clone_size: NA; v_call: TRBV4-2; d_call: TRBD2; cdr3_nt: TGTGCCAGCAGCCAGGGAAAGCAGCTAGCGGGAAATACTCTTCCCTACGAGCAGTACTTC; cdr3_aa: CASSQGKQLAGNTLPYEQYF
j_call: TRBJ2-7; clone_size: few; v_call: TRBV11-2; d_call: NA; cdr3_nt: TGTGCCAGCAGCTTAGGAGGCTCCCACCCCTACGAGCAGTACTTC; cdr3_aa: CASSLGGSHPYEQYF
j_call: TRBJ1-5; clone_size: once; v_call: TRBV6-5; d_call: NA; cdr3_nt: TGTGCCAGCAGTTACTCAGGGCCGGGGCAGCCCCAGCATTTT; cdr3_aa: CASSYSGPGQPQHF
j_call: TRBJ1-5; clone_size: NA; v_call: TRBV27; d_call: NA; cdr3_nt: TGTGCCAGCAGTTCCCCGGGAGGCAATCAGCCCCAGCATTTT; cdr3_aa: CASSSPGGNQPQHF
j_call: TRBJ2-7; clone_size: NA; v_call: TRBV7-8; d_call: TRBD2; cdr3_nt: TGTGCCAGCAGCTCACTAGCGGGAACTGACTACGAGCAGTACTTC; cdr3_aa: CASSSLAGTDYEQYF
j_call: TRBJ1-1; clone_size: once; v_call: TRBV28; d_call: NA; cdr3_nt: TGTGCCAGCAGTTCCCCCCCCACAGGGCACACTGAAGCTTTCTTT; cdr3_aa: CASSSPPTGHTEAFF
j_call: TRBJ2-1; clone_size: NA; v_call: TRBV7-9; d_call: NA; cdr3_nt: TGTGCCAGCAGCTTGCGGGGCGCAGCCGATGAGCAGTTCTTC; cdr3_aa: CASSLRGAADEQFF
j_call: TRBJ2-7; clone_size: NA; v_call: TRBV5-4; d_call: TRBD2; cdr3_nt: TGTGCCAGCAGCTTGGCCGGGACTAGCGGAGACCAGATCTCCTACGAGCAGTACTTC; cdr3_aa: CASSLAGTSGDQISYEQYF
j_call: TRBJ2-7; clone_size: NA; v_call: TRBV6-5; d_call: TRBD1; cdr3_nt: TGTGCCAGCAGTTACCGAACAGGGGGCGAGCAGTACTTC; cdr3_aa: CASSYRTGGEQYF
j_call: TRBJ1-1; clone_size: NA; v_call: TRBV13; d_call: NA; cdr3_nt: TGTGCCAGCAGCTTAGAGGGGGTCGAGGTTGCTTTCTTT; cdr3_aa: CASSLEGVEVAFF
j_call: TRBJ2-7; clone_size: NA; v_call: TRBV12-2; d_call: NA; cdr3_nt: TGTGCAAGTCGCTTAGCGCCCGGACTAGCGGGAGGGCCCTACGAGCAGTACTTC; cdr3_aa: CASRLAPGLAGGPYEQYF
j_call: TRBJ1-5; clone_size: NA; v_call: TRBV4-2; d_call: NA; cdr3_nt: TGTGCCAGCAGCCGAGGGGGGGGCAATCAGCCCCAGCATTTT; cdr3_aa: CASSRGGGNQPQHF
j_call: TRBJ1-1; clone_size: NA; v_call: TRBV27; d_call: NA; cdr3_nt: TGTGCCAGCAGTTTAGGGCAGAACACTGAAGCTTTCTTT; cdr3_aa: CASSLGQNTEAFF
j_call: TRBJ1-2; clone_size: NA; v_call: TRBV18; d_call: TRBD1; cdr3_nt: TGTGCCAGCTCCCCTGGACAGGGTTTAATGAGGGACTATGGCTACACCTTC; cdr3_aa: CASSPGQGLMRDYGYTF
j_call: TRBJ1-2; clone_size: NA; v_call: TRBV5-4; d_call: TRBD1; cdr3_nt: TGTGCCAGCAGCGGGACAGGGGAGCTCTATGGCTACACCTTC; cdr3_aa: CASSGTGELYGYTF
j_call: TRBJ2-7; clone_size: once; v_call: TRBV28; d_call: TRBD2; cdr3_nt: TGTGCCAGCAGACCGGGGGCCCTAGCGGGAACCTCCTACGAGCAGTACTTC; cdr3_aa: CASRPGALAGTSYEQYF
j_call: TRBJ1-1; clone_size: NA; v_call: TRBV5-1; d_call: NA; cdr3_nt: TGCGCCAGCAGCATCGGACGGAGGGAATTAAGATTGAACACTGAAGCTTTCTTT; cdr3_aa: CASSIGRRELRLNTEAFF
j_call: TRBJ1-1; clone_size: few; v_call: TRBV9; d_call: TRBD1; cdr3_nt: TGTGCCAGCAGCCCGGAGACAGGGTACGCTGAAGCTTTCTTT; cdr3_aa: CASSPETGYAEAFF
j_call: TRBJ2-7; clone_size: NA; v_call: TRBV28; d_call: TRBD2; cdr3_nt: TGTGCCAGTTGCGGGGGCTACGAGCAGTACTTC; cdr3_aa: CASCGGYEQYF
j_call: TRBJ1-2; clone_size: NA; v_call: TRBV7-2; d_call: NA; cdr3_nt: TGTGCCAGCAGCTTTAATACCGGTTATGGCTACACCTTC; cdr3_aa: CASSFNTGYGYTF
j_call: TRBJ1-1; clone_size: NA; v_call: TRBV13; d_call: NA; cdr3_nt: TGTGCCAGCAGCCCCCAGTCTTCTGAAGCTTTCTTT; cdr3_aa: CASSPQSSEAFF